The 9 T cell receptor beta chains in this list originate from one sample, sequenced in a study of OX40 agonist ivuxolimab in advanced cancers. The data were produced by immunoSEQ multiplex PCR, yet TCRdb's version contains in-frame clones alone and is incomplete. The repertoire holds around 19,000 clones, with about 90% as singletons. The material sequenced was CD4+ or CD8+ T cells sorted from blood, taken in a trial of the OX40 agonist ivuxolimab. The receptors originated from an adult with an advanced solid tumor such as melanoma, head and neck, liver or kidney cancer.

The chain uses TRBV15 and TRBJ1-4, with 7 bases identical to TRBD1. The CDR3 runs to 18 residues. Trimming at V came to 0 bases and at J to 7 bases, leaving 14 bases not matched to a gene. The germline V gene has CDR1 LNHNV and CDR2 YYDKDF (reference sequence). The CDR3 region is CATSRDGQASGGSEKLFF. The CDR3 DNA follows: TGTGCCACCAGCAGAGATGGACAGGCCTCGGGGGGTAGTGAAAAACTGTTTTTT.

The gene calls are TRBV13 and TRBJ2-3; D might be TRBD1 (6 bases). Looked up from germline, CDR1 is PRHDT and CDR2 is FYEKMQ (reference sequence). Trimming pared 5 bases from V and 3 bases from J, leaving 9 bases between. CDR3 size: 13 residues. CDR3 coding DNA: TGTGCCAGCAGCACCGGACAGACAGATACGCAGTATTTT. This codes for CASSTGQTDTQYF.

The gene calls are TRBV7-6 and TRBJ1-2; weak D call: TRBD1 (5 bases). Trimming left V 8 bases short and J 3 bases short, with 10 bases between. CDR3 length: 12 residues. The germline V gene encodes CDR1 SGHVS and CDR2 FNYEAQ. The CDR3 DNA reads TGTGCCAGCGCGTCGGGGGACTATGGCTACACCTTC. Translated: CASASGDYGYTF.

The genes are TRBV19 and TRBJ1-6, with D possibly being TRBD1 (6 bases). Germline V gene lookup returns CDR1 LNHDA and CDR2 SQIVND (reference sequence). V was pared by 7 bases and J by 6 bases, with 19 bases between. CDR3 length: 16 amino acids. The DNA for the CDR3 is TGTGCCAGTACCTTACGAGGGGGGGCCATTAATTCACCCCTCCACTTT. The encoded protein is CASTLRGGAINSPLHF.

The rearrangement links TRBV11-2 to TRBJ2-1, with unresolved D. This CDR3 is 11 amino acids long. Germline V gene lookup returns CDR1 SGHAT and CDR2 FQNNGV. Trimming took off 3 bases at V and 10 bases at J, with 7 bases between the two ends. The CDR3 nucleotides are TGTGCCAGCAGCTTGGCCTGGGAGCAGTTCTTC. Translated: CASSLAWEQFF.

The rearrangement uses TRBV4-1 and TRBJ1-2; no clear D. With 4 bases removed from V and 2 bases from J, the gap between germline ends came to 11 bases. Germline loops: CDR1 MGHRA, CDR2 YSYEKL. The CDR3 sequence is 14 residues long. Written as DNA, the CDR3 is TGCGCCAGCAGCCCCATCGAGGGAAACTATGGCTACACCTTC. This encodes CASSPIEGNYGYTF.

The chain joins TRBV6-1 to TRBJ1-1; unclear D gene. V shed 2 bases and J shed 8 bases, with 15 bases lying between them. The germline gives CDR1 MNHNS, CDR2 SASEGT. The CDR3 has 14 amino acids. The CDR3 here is CASSEMAYPLEAFF. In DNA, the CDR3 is TGTGCCAGCAGTGAAATGGCATACCCCCTGGAAGCTTTCTTT.

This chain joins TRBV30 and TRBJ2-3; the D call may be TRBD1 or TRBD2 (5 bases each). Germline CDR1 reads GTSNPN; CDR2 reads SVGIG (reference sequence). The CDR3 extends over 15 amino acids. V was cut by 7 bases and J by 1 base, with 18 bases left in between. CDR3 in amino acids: CASTRSQGGTDTQYF. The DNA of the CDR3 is TGTGCCTCAACCCGAAGCCAGGGAGGCACAGATACGCAGTATTTT.

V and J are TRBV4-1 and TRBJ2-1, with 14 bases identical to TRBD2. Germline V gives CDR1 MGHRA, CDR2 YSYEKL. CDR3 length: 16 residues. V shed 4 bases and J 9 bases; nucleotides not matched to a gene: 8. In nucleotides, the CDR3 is TGCGCCAGCAGCCCTCAATCCGGACTAGCGGGGGGTGAGCAGTTCTTC. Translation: CASSPQSGLAGGEQFF.